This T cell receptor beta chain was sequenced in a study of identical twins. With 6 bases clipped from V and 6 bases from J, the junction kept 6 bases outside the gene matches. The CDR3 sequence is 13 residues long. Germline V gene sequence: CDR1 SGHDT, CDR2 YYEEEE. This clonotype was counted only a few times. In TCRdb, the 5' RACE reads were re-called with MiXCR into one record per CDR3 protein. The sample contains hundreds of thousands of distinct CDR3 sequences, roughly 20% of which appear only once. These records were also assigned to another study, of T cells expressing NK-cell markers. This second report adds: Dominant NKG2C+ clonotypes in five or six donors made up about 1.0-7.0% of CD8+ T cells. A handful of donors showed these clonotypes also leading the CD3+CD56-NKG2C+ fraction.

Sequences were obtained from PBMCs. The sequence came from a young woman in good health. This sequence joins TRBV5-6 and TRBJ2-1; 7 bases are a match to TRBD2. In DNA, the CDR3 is TGTGCCAGCACCAGCGGGGTATTCAATGAGCAGTTCTTC. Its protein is CASTSGVFNEQFF.